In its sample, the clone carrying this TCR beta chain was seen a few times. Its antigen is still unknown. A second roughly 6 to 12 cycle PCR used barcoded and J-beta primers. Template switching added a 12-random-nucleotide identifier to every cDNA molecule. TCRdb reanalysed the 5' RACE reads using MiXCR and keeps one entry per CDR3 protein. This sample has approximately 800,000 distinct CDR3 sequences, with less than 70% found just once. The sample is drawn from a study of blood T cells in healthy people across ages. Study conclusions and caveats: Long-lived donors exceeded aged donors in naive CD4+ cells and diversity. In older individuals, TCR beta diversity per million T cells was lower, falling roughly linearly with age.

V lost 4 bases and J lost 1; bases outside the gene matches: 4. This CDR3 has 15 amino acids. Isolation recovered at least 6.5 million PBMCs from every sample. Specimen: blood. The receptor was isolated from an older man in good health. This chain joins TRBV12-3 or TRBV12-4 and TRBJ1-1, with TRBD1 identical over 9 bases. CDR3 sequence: CASSSRQGGNTEAFF. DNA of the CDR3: TGTGCCAGCAGTTCCCGACAGGGGGGGAACACTGAAGCTTTCTTT.